These T cell receptor beta chains were read from a single sample in a study of control samples from healthy donors and cancer patients. Profiled with immunoSEQ multiplex PCR; TCRdb holds only in-frame clones, not every one. This table has over 85,000 clones, about 89% appearing once. The sequenced material came from PBMCs. The receptors come from a woman between 45 and 65 years old with colorectal cancer. CDR3s include the opening cysteine and the closing phenylalanine or tryptophan. D genes are given only for firm matches. Clone size is shown for a subset of rows, as once, few, many or a class of expanded clone.

TRBJ1-2 | NA | TRBV28 | NA | CASSWGVEQGHGYTF | TGTGCCAGCAGTTGGGGGGTAGAACAGGGCCATGGCTACACCTTC
TRBJ1-5 | few | TRBV28 | TRBD1 | CASSLDRGSNQPQHF | TGTGCCAGCAGTTTGGACAGGGGAAGCAATCAGCCCCAGCATTTT
TRBJ2-5 | NA | TRBV12-5 | TRBD2 | CASGSGTSGGKETQYF | TGTGCTAGTGGTTCCGGGACTAGCGGGGGGAAGGAGACCCAGTACTTC
TRBJ1-4 | once | TRBV4-3 | TRBD1 | CASSQAGTVGEKLFF | TGCGCCAGCAGCCAAGCCGGGACAGTAGGCGAAAAACTGTTTTTT
TRBJ2-3 | NA | TRBV5-1 | NA | CASSLGTDLSTDTQYF | TGCGCCAGCAGCTTGGGGACGGACCTTAGCACAGATACGCAGTATTTT
TRBJ1-5 | NA | TRBV20-1 | NA | CSASSNSEPQHF | TGCAGTGCTAGTTCTAACTCCGAGCCCCAGCATTTT
TRBJ1-1 | NA | TRBV4-1 | NA | CASSQDSGGEMAEAFF | TGCGCCAGCAGCCAAGATAGCGGGGGCGAGATGGCTGAAGCTTTCTTT
TRBJ1-2 | NA | TRBV18 | TRBD1 | CASSPTGDGYTF | TGTGCCAGCTCACCGACAGGGGATGGCTACACCTTC
TRBJ1-1 | NA | TRBV2 | NA | CASRNRVNTEAFF | TGTGCCAGCAGGAACAGGGTGAACACTGAAGCTTTCTTT
TRBJ2-2 | once | TRBV7-2 | NA | CASSQYSPKDSSNTGELFF | TGTGCCAGCAGCCAATACTCCCCGAAGGACAGCTCGAACACCGGGGAGCTGTTTTTT
TRBJ2-5 | NA | TRBV10-3 | TRBD2 | CAISQLAGGKETQYF | TGTGCCATCAGCCAACTAGCGGGGGGGAAAGAGACCCAGTACTTC
TRBJ1-1 | NA | TRBV25-1 | NA | CASSDPRRNTEAFF | TGTGCCAGCAGTGATCCCAGGAGGAACACTGAAGCTTTCTTT
TRBJ2-3 | NA | TRBV9 | TRBD2 | CASSGHSGGGTDTQYF | TGTGCCAGCAGCGGCCATAGCGGGGGTGGCACAGATACGCAGTATTTT
TRBJ1-1 | NA | TRBV7-3 | TRBD1 | CASSLAGQGEAFF | TGTGCCAGCAGCTTAGCGGGACAGGGCGAAGCTTTCTTT
TRBJ1-2 | NA | TRBV10-3 | TRBD1 | CAIKDRLEGGYTF | TGTGCCATCAAGGACAGGTTAGAGGGTGGCTACACCTTC
TRBJ2-1 | NA | TRBV21-1 | NA | CASSSTGGVGYNEQFF | TGTGCCAGCAGCAGCACAGGGGGCGTCGGGTACAATGAGCAGTTCTTC
TRBJ1-5 | NA | TRBV30 | NA | CAWNELGGHQPQHF | TGTGCCTGGAATGAACTCGGGGGTCATCAGCCCCAGCATTTT
TRBJ2-3 | NA | TRBV5-1 | NA | CASSLGEGADTQYF | TGCGCCAGCAGCTTGGGGGAGGGGGCTGATACGCAGTATTTT
TRBJ2-1 | NA | TRBV6-5 | TRBD1 | CASSTGTDLNEQFF | TGTGCCAGCAGTACCGGGACAGACCTCAATGAGCAGTTCTTC
TRBJ1-5 | few | TRBV28 | TRBD1 | CASTGTGDGQPQHF | TGTGCCAGCACGGGGACAGGGGACGGTCAGCCCCAGCATTTT
TRBJ2-2 | NA | TRBV12-5 | TRBD2 | CASGLVGGGETGELFF | TGTGCTAGTGGTTTGGTTGGGGGGGGAGAGACCGGGGAGCTGTTTTTT
TRBJ2-3 | NA | TRBV5-1 | NA | CASRGRGSSTDTQYF | TGCGCCAGCAGGGGACGGGGGTCTAGCACAGATACGCAGTATTTT
TRBJ1-2 | NA | TRBV28 | NA | CASTLTGPRGYTF | TGTGCCAGCACCCTGACCGGGCCCAGGGGCTACACCTTC
TRBJ2-2 | NA | TRBV5-1 | TRBD1 | CASSLPRGQVDTGELFF | TGCGCCAGCAGCTTGCCCCGCGGACAGGTCGACACCGGGGAGCTGTTTTTT
TRBJ2-2 | NA | TRBV6-5 | TRBD1 | CASSSRDRGKRELFF | TGTGCCAGCAGTTCCCGGGACAGGGGAAAAAGGGAGCTGTTTTTT
TRBJ1-1 | NA | TRBV6-6 | NA | CATLGNTEAFF | TGTGCCACTTTAGGGAACACTGAAGCTTTCTTT
TRBJ1-2 | NA | TRBV7-2 | NA | CASSLDPSGGYGYTF | TGTGCCAGCAGCTTAGATCCCTCCGGAGGGTATGGCTACACCTTC
TRBJ1-4 | NA | TRBV19 | TRBD1 | CASLNQGGPGKLFF | TGTGCCAGTCTTAATCAGGGGGGGCCCGGGAAACTGTTTTTT
TRBJ1-1 | NA | TRBV7-3 | NA | CASSFSPAHTEAFF | TGTGCCAGCAGCTTCTCCCCCGCGCACACTGAAGCTTTCTTT
TRBJ2-1 | NA | TRBV24-1 | TRBD2 | CATSERGTAWDEQFF | TGTGCCACCAGTGAGCGGGGGACTGCGTGGGATGAGCAGTTCTTC
TRBJ2-2 | once | TRBV27 | NA | CASSLLSGNVNTGELFF | TGTGCCAGCAGTCTCCTTAGCGGCAATGTCAACACCGGGGAGCTGTTTTTT
TRBJ2-5 | NA | TRBV20-1 | NA | CSANLQETQYF | TGCAGTGCTAACCTTCAAGAGACCCAGTACTTC
TRBJ1-2 | NA | TRBV28 | NA | CASRSGFNYGYTF | TGTGCCAGCAGGTCAGGGTTCAACTATGGCTACACCTTC
TRBJ1-1 | NA | TRBV7-2 | NA | CASSLQQYTEAFF | TGTGCCAGCAGCCTACAGCAGTACACTGAAGCTTTCTTT
TRBJ1-1 | once | TRBV28 | NA | CASSSSGTGGPEAFF | NA
TRBJ2-2 | NA | TRBV3-1/TRBV3-2 | NA | CASSRSGWELFF | TGTGCCAGCAGCCGCTCGGGTTGGGAGCTGTTTTTT
TRBJ2-5 | NA | TRBV29-1 | NA | CSVEDLRNLETQYF | TGCAGCGTTGAAGATCTAAGGAATTTGGAGACCCAGTACTTC
TRBJ1-2 | NA | TRBV5-8 | NA | CASSLSGYYNYGYTF | TGTGCCAGCAGCTTGAGCGGTTATTATAACTATGGCTACACCTTC
TRBJ2-2 | NA | TRBV5-1 | NA | CASRLDTAGELFF | TGCGCCAGCAGGCTCGACACTGCCGGGGAGCTGTTTTTT
TRBJ1-6 | NA | TRBV9 | NA | CASMGPINSPLHF | TGTGCCAGCATGGGGCCCATTAATTCACCCCTCCACTTT
TRBJ1-1 | NA | TRBV30 | NA | CAWSVGGMGNTEAFF | TGTGCCTGGAGTGTGGGAGGGATGGGAAACACTGAAGCTTTCTTT
TRBJ2-5 | few | TRBV28 | NA | CASRLRTGRETQYF | TGTGCCAGCAGGCTACGGACCGGCAGAGAGACCCAGTACTTC
TRBJ1-1 | NA | TRBV30 | NA | CAWKRGPENTEAFF | TGTGCCTGGAAGAGAGGGCCAGAGAACACTGAAGCTTTCTTT
TRBJ1-4 | once | TRBV4-3 | NA | CASSQSLDSLGEKLFF | TGCGCCAGCAGCCAATCTCTGGACAGCCTGGGTGAAAAACTGTTTTTT
TRBJ2-3 | once | TRBV19 | NA | CASSSPRDTQYF | TGTGCCAGTAGTAGCCCGAGAGATACGCAGTATTTT
TRBJ1-1 | NA | TRBV6-2/TRBV6-3 | TRBD1 | CASSPEAGGAFF | TGTGCCAGCAGTCCCGAGGCAGGGGGAGCTTTCTTT
TRBJ2-2 | NA | TRBV6-5 | NA | CASSYNPAGNTGELFF | TGTGCCAGCAGTTACAATCCAGCGGGGAACACCGGGGAGCTGTTTTTT
TRBJ2-2 | NA | TRBV4-3 | NA | CASSPRLESGELFF | TGCGCCAGCAGCCCCCGATTGGAGTCAGGGGAGCTGTTTTTT
TRBJ1-3 | NA | TRBV19 | NA | CASTPGLLSGNTIYF | TGTGCCAGTACTCCGGGACTGCTCTCTGGAAACACCATATATTTT
TRBJ2-2 | NA | TRBV27 | TRBD1 | CASSLRQGRVGELFF | TGTGCCAGCAGTTTGCGACAGGGAAGAGTCGGGGAGCTGTTTTTT
TRBJ1-4 | NA | TRBV6-1 | NA | CASSEIGGPGEKLFF | TGTGCCAGCAGTGAAATAGGGGGGCCAGGCGAAAAACTGTTTTTT